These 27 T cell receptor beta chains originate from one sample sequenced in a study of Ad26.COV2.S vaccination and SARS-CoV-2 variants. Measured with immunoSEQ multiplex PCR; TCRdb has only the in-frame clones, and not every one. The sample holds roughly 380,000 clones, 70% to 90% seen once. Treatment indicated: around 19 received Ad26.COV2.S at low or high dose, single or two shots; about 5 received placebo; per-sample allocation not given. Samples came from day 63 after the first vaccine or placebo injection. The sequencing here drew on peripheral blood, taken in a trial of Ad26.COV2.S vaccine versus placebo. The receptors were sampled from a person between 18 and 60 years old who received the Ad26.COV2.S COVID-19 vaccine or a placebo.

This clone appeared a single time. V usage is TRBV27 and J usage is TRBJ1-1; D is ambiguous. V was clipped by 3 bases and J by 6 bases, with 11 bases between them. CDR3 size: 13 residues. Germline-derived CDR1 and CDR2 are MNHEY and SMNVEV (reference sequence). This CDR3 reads CASSFQGIAEAFF. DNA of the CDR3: TGTGCCAGCAGTTTTCAAGGAATTGCTGAAGCTTTCTTT.

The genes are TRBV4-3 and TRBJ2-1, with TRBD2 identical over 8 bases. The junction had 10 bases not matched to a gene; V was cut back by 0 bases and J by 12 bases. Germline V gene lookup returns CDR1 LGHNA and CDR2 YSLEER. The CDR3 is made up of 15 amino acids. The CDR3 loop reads CASSQDRVTSARQFF. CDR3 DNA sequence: TGCGCCAGCAGCCAAGATCGGGTGACTAGCGCGAGGCAGTTCTTC.

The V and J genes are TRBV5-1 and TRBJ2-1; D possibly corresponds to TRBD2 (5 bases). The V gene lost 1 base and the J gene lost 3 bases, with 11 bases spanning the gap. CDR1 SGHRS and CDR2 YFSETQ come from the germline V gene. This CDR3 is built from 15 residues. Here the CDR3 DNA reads TGCGCCAGCAGCTTGAGTGTGGACTTCTACAATGAGCAGTTCTTC. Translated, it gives CASSLSVDFYNEQFF. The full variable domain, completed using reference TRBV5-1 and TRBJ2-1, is KAGVTQTPRYLIKTRGQQVTLSCSPISGHRSVSWYQQTPGQGLQFLFEYFSETQRNKGNFPGRFSGRQFSNSRSEMNVSTLELGDSALYLCASSLSVDFYNEQFFGPGTRLTVL.

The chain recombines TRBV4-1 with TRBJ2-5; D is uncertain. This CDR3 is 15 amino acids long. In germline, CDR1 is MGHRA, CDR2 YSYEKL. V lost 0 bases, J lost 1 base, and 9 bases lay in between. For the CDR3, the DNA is TGCGCCAGCAGCCAAGATGAAGGGATCCAAGAGACCCAGTACTTC. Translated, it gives CASSQDEGIQETQYF.

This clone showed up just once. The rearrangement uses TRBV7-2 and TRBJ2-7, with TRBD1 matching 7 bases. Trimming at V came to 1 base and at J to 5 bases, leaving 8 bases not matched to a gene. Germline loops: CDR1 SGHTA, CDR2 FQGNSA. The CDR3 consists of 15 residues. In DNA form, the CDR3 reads TGTGCCAGCAGCTTAGGACAGGGTACTTTGGACGAGCAGTACTTC. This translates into CASSLGQGTLDEQYF.

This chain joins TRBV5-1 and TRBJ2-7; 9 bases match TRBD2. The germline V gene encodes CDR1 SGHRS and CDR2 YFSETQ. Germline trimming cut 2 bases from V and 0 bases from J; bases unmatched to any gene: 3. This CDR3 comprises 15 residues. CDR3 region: CASSFAGGYSYEQYF. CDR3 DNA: TGCGCCAGCAGCTTCGCGGGAGGGTACTCCTACGAGCAGTACTTC.

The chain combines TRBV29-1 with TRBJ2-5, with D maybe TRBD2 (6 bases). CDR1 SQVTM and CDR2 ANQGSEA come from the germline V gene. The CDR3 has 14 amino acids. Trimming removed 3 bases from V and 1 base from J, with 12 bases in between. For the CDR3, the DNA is TGCAGCGTTGATAAGCGGGTGGGCCAAGAGACCCAGTACTTC. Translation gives CSVDKRVGQETQYF.

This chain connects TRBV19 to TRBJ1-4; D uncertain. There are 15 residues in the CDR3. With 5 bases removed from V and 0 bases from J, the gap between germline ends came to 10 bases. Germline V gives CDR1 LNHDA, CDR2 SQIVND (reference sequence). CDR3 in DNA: TGTGCCAGTAGTGCCGGACTGTCAACTAATGAAAAACTGTTTTTT. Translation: CASSAGLSTNEKLFF. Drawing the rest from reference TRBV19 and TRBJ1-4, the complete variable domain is DGGITQSPKYLFRKEGQNVTLSCEQNLNHDAMYWYRQDPGQGLRLIYYSQIVNDFQKGDIAEGYSVSREKKESFPLTVTSAQKNPTAFYLCASSAGLSTNEKLFFGSGTQLSVL.

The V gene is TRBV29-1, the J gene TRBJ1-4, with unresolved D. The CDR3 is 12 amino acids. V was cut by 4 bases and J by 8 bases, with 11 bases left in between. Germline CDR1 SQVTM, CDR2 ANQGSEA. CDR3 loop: CSVVLGGEKLFF. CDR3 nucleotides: TGCAGCGTTGTTCTGGGTGGAGAAAAACTGTTTTTT.

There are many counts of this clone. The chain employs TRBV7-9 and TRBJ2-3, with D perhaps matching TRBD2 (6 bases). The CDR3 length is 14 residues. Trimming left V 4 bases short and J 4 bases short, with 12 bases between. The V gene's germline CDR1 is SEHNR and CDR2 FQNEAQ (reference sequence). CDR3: CASSWWGDADTQYF. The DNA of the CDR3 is TGTGCCAGCAGCTGGTGGGGGGACGCAGATACGCAGTATTTT.

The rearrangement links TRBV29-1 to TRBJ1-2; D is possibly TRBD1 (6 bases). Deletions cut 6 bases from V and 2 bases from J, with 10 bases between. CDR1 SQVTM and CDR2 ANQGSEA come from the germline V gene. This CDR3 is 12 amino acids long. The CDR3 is CSVVDRNYGYTF. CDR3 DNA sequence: TGCAGCGTGGTTGACAGGAACTATGGCTACACCTTC. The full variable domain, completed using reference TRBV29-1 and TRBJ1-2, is SAVISQKPSRDICQRGTSLTIQCQVDSQVTMMFWYRQQPGQSLTLIATANQGSEATYESGFVIDKFPISRPNLTFSTLTVSNMSPEDSSIYLCSVVDRNYGYTFGSGTRLTVV.

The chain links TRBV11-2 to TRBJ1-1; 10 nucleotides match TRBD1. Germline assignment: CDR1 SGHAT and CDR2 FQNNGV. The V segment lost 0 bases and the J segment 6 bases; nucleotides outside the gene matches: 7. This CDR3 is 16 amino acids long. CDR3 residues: CASSLDWGQGRAEAFF. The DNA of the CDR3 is TGTGCCAGCAGCTTAGATTGGGGACAGGGGAGGGCTGAAGCTTTCTTT.

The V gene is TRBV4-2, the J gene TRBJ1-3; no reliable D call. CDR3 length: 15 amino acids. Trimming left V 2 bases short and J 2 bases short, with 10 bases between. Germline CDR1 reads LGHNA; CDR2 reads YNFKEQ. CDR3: CASSQRDGTGNTIYF. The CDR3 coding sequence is TGTGCCAGCAGCCAACGAGACGGGACTGGAAACACCATATATTTT.

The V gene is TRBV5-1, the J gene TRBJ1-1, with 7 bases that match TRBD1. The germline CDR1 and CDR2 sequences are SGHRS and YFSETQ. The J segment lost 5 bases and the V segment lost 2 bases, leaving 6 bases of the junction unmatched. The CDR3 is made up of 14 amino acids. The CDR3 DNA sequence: TGCGCCAGCAGCTTACAGGGGTTATGGACTGAAGCTTTCTTT. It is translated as CASSLQGLWTEAFF.

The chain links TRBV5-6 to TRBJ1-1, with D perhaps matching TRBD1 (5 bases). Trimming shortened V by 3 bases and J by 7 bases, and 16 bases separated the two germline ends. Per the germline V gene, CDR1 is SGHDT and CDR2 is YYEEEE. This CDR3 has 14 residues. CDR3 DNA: TGTGCCAGCAGCTCCACTCGGGGGGGTGGTGAAGCTTTCTTT. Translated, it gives CASSSTRGGGEAFF.

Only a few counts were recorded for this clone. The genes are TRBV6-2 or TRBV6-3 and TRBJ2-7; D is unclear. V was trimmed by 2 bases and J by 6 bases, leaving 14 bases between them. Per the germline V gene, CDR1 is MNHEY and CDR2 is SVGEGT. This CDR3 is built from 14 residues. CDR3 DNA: TGTGCCAGCAGTTACCTCCGGTCGGACCTCGAGCAGTACTTC. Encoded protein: CASSYLRSDLEQYF.

CDR3 sequence reads: CASSKLPPPSDSLRFNYGYTF. The CDR3, as DNA: TGTGCCAGCAGCAAATTACCACCGCCTTCGGACAGTCTCCGGTTCAACTATGGCTACACCTTC. The chain uses TRBV21-1 and TRBJ1-2; TRBD1 reflects the table's D call only, with no check against the DNA. TRBV21-1 is shown as a pseudogene. There are 21 residues in the CDR3.

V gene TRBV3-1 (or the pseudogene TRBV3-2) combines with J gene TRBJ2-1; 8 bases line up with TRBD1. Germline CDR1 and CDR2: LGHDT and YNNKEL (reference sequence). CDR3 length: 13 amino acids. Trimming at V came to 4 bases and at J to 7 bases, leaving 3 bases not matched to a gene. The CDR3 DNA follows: TGTGCCAGCAGCCGACAGGGGAGTAATGAGCAGTTCTTC. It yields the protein CASSRQGSNEQFF.

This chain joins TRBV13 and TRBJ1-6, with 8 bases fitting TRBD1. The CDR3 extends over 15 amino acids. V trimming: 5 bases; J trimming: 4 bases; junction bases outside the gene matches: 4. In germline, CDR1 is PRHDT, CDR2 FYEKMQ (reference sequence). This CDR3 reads CASSLGQGYNSPLHF. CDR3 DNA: TGTGCCAGCAGCCTTGGACAGGGTTATAATTCACCCCTCCACTTT.

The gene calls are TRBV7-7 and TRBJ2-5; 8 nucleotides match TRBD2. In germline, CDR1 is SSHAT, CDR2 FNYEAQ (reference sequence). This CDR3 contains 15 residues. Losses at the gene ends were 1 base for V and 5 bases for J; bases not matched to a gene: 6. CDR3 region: CASSLVSGRSETQYF. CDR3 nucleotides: TGTGCCAGCAGCTTAGTAAGCGGGAGATCTGAGACCCAGTACTTC.

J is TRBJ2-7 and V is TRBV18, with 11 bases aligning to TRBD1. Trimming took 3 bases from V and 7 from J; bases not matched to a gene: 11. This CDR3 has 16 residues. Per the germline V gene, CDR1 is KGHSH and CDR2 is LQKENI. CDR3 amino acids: CASSPGIGTGGGEQYF. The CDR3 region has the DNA TGTGCCAGCTCACCCGGAATAGGGACAGGGGGAGGGGAGCAGTACTTC.

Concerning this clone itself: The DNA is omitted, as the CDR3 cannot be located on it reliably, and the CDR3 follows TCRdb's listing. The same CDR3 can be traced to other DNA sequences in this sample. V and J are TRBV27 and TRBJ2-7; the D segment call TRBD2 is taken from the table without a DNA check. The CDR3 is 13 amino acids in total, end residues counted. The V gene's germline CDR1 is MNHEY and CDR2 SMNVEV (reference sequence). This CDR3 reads CASSSGAAYEQYF.

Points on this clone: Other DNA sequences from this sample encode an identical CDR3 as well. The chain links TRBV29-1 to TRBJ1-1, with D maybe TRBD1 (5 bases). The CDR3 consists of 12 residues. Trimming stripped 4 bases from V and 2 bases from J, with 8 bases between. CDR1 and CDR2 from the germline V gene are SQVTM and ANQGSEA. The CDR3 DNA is TGCAGCGTTGCGAGGGGTAACACTGAAGCTTTCTTT. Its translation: CSVARGNTEAFF.

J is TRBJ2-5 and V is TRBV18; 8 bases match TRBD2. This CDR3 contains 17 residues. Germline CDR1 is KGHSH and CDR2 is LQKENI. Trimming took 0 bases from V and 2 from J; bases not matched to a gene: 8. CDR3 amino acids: CASSPPKGASGQETQYF. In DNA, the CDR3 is TGTGCCAGCTCACCACCAAAAGGGGCTAGCGGGCAAGAGACCCAGTACTTC.

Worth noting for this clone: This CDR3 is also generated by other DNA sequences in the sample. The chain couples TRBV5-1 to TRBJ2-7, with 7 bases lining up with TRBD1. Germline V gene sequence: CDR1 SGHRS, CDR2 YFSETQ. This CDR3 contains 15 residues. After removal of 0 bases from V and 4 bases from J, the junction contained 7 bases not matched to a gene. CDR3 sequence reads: CASSLAGTGVYEQYF. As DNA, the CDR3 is TGCGCCAGCAGCTTGGCTGGTACAGGGGTTTACGAGCAGTACTTC.

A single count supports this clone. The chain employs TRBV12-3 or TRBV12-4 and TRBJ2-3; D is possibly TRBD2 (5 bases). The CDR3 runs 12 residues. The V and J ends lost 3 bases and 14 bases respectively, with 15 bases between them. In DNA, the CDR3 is TGTGCCAGCAGTTTCCAGCTGGGAGTGCGGTATTTT. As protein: CASSFQLGVRYF.

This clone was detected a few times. DNA for the CDR3: TGCGCCAGCAGCCTCCGGTCGGGGGGCGCGAACACCGGGGAGCTGTTTTTT. The encoded protein is CASSLRSGGANTGELFF. V is TRBV4-1 and J is TRBJ2-2; D might be TRBD2 (7 bases). CDR1 is MGHRA and CDR2 is YSYEKL in the germline V gene. The CDR3 extends over 17 amino acids. V was clipped by 4 bases and J by 0 bases, with 15 bases between them.